The clone carrying this T cell receptor beta chain was seen only a few times. It was with a sample-barcoded 5' primer and a J-beta primer mix that a second PCR of roughly 7 to 11 cycles was run. Every molecule of cDNA carried a tag from a template-switch adaptor with 12 random nucleotides. TCRdb re-derived calls from the 5' RACE reads in MiXCR, one entry per CDR3 protein. The sample has under 800,000 distinct CDR3 sequences; 20% to 25% are singletons. The entry originates in a study of blood T cells in healthy people across ages. The receptor comes from a man aged 70 or older in good health. Sequences were obtained from blood.

CDR3 sequence: CASSFGPRQTKNIQYF. Here the CDR3 DNA reads TGTGCCAGCAGTTTCGGTCCCCGACAGACCAAAAACATTCAGTACTTC. V usage is TRBV27 and J usage is TRBJ2-4; tentative D call: TRBD1 (5 bases). The CDR3 consists of 16 residues. V was shortened by 3 bases and J by 2 bases, with 14 bases between the two germline ends. Germline CDR1 MNHEY, CDR2 SMNVEV (reference sequence).